This TCR beta chain was profiled in a study of regulatory T cells in long-lasting Graves disease. The sample's time point: newly diagnosed GD, antithyroid drugs for less than 3 months. RNA isolated from PBMCs was used to make the TCR library. The authors built TCR beta libraries using iRepertoire HTBI primers and Arm-PCR of CDR3 regions. Under the authors' procedure: Taken together, the samples had roughly 63 TRBV and approximately 15 TRBJ segments identified. TCRdb processed the multiplex PCR reads anew with MiXCR; each CDR3 protein has one entry. The V and J calls and clone size are TCRdb's, not the authors'. The profile shows over 400,000 distinct CDR3 sequences, 13% to 15% of them singletons. The CDR3 consists of 13 residues. Germline loops: CDR1 SEHNR, CDR2 FQNEAQ (reference sequence). V was pared by 10 bases and J by 7 bases, with 5 bases of the junction left unmatched. This clonotype was seen only a few times. Its antigen is not known.

General study results and limits: Among persistent patients, a larger number of public clonotypes were shared (around 2,700) than among newly diagnosed patients (just over 950).

These data were also reused for a study on T cells in Graves' hyperthyroidism and ophthalmopathy. That source reports: Recently diagnosed hyperthyroidism of less than 2 months' duration affected patients aged 18 to 65. Also found in blood were most expanded thyroid clonotypes above 0.001.

The clonotype comes from a woman between 45 and 60 years old with Graves disease. The chain carries TRBV7-9 and TRBJ2-1; TRBD2 matches 12 bases. Sequencing used peripheral blood mononuclear cells (PBMCs), obtained at new diagnosis, from a patient treated with antithyroid drugs. CDR3 DNA: TGTGCCACCTCTAGCGGGAGGGAGAATGAGCAGTTCTTC. Protein sequence: CATSSGRENEQFF. The full variable domain, in which reference TRBV7-9 and TRBJ2-1 provide the parts outside the CDR3, is DTGVSQNPRHKITKRGQNVTFRCDPISEHNRLYWYRQTLGQGPEFLTYFQNEAQLEKSRLLSDRFSAERPKGSFSTLEIQRTEQGDSAMYLCATSSGRENEQFFGPGTRLTVL.